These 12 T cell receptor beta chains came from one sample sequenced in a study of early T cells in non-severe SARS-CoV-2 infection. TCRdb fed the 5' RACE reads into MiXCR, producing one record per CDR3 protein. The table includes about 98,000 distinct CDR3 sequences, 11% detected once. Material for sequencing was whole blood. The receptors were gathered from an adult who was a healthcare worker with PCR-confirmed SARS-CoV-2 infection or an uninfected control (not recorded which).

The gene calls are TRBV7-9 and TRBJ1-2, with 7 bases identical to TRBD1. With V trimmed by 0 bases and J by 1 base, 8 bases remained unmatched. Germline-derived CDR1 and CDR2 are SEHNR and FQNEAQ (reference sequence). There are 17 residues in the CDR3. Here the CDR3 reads CASSLAGQRHDNYGYTF. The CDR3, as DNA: TGTGCCAGCAGCTTAGCGGGACAGCGGCACGATAACTATGGCTACACCTTC.

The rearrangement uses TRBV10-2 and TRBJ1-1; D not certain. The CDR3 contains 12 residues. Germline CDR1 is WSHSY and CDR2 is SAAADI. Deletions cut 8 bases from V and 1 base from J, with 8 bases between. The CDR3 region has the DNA TGCGCCAGCCTTGCGCCGAACACTGAAGCTTTCTTT. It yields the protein CASLAPNTEAFF.

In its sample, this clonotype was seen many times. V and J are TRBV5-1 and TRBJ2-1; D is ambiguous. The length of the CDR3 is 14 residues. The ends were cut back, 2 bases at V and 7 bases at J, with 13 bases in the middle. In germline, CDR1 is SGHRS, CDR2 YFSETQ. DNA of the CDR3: TGCGCCAGCAGCTTCGGAGTATCCTTGAATGAGCAGTTCTTC. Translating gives CASSFGVSLNEQFF.

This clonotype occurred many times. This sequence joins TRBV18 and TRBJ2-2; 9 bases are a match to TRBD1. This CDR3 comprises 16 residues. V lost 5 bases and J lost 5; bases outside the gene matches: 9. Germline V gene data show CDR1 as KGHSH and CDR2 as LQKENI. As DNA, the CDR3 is TGTGCCAGCTCAATTTCCTTGGACAGGGGAACCGGGGAGCTGTTTTTT. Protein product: CASSISLDRGTGELFF. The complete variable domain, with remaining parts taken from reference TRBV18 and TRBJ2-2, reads NAGVMQNPRHLVRRRGQEARLRCSPMKGHSHVYWYRQLPEEGLKFMVYLQKENIIDESGMPKERFSAEFPKEGPSILRIQQVVRGDSAAYFCASSISLDRGTGELFFGEGSRLTVL.

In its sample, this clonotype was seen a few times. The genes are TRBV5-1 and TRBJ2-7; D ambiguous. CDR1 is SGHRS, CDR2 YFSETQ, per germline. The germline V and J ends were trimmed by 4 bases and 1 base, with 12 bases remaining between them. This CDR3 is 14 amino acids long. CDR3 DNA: TGCGCCAGCAGCCCGATGGACGGTTCCTACGAGCAGTACTTC. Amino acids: CASSPMDGSYEQYF. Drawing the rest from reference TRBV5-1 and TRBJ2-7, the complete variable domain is KAGVTQTPRYLIKTRGQQVTLSCSPISGHRSVSWYQQTPGQGLQFLFEYFSETQRNKGNFPGRFSGRQFSNSRSEMNVSTLELGDSALYLCASSPMDGSYEQYFGPGTRLTVT.

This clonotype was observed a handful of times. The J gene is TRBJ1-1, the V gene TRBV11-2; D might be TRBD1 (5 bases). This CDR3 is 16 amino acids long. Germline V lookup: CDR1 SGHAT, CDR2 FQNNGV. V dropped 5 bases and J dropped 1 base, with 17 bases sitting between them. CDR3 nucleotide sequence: TGTGCCAGCAGCCAGGGATGGGGCAGAGCGAACACTGAAGCTTTCTTT. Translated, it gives CASSQGWGRANTEAFF.

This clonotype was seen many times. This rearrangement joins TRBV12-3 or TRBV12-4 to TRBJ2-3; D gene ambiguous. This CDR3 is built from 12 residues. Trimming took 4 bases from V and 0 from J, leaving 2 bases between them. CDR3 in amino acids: CASSWSTDTQYF. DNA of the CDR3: TGTGCCAGCAGTTGGAGCACAGATACGCAGTATTTT.

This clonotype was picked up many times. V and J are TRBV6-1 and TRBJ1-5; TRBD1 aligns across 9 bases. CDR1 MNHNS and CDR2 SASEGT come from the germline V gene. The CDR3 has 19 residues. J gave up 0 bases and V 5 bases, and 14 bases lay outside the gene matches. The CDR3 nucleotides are TGTGCCAGCAGTACAGGGGGCCCCCGCAATCTTTATAGCAATCAGCCCCAGCATTTT. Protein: CASSTGGPRNLYSNQPQHF.

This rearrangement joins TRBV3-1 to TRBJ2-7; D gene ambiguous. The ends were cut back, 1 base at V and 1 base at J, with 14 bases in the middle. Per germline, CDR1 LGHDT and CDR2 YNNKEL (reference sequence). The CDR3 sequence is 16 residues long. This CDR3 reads CASSQGVAQVSYEQYF. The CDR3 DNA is TGTGCCAGCAGCCAAGGCGTGGCGCAGGTGTCCTACGAGCAGTACTTC.

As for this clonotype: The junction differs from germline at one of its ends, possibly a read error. The CDR3 here is CASSDSGTQIEQYF. In nucleotides, the CDR3 is TGTGCCAGCAGTGACTCCGGGACACAAATCGAGCAGTACTTC. The chain uses TRBV6-2 or TRBV6-3 and TRBJ2-7; TRBD1 is a possible D gene (6 bases). The CDR3 runs 14 residues. Germline V CDR1 and CDR2: MNHEY, SVGEGT.

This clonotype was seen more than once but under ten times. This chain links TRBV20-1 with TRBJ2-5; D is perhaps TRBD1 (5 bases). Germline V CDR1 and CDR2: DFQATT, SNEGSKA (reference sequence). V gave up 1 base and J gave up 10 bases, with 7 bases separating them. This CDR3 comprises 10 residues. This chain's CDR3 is CSARGQSQYF. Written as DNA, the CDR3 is TGCAGTGCTAGAGGACAGAGCCAGTACTTC.

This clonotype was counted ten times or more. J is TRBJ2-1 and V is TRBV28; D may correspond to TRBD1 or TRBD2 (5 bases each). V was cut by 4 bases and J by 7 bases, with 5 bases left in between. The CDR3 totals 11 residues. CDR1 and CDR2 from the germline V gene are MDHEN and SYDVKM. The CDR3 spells CASSWGNEQFF. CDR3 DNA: TGTGCCAGCAGTTGGGGGAATGAGCAGTTCTTC.